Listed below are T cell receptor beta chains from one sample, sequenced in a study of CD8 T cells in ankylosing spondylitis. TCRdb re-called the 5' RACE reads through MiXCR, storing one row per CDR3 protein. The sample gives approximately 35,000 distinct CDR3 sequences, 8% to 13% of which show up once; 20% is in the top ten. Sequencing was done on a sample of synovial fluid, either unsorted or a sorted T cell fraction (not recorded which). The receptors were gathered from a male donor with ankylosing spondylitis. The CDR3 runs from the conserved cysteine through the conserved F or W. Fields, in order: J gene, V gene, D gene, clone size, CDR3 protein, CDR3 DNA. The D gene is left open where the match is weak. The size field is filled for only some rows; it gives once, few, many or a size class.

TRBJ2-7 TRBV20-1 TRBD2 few CSATHSLAGVSYEQYF TGCAGTGCGACACACTCATTAGCGGGAGTATCCTACGAGCAGTACTTC
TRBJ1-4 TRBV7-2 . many CASSSTGVVGGLFF TGTGCCAGCAGCTCGACAGGCGTCGTCGGCGGACTGTTTTTT
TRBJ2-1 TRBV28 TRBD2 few CASSLPSGSESNEQFF TGTGCCAGCAGTCTCCCTAGCGGGAGTGAGAGCAATGAGCAGTTCTTC
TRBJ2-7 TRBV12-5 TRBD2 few CASSHSGIHEQYF TGTGCTAGTTCCCATAGCGGGATTCACGAGCAGTACTTC
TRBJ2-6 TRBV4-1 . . CASSQGGRTSSGANVLTF TGCGCCAGCAGCCAGGGGGGACGGACAAGCTCTGGGGCCAACGTCCTGACTTTC
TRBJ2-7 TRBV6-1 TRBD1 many CASTRTPGGLYEQYF TGTGCCAGTACCAGGACACCAGGGGGCCTTTACGAGCAGTACTTC
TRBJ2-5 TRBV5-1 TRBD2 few CASSLARTASGEGGETQYF TGCGCCAGCAGCTTGGCCAGGACTGCTAGCGGAGAGGGCGGAGAGACCCAGTACTTC
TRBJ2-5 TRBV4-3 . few CASSQGFQQETQYF TGCGCCAGCAGCCAAGGGTTCCAACAAGAGACCCAGTACTTC
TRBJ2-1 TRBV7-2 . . CASSLATGRTYNEQFF TGTGCCAGCAGCTTAGCGACCGGGAGAACCTACAATGAGCAGTTCTTC
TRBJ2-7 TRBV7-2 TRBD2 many CASSLSQLAGVSYEQYF TGTGCCAGCAGCTTATCCCAACTAGCGGGAGTCTCCTACGAGCAGTACTTC
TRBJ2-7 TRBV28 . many CASSSRPRMTQSYEQYF TGTGCCAGCAGTTCCCGCCCTCGAATGACGCAGTCCTACGAGCAGTACTTC
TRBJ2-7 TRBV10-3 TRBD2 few CAISLADHYEQYF TGTGCCATCAGTCTAGCGGACCACTACGAGCAGTACTTC
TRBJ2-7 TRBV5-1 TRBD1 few CASSLAGQIYEQYF TGCGCCAGCAGCTTGGCGGGACAGATCTACGAGCAGTACTTC
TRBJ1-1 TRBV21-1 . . CASSTGRVNTEAFF TGTGCCAGCAGCACCGGGCGGGTCAACACTGAAGCTTTCTTT
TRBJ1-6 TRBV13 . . CASSGPRGTNSPLHF TGTGCCAGCAGCGGCCCCAGGGGAACTAATTCACCCCTCCACTTT
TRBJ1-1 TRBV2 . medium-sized CASSEGLRTGAFF TGTGCCAGCAGTGAGGGACTTAGGACGGGAGCTTTCTTT
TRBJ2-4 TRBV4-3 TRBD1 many CASSQAGTDYGVQYF TGCGCCAGCAGCCAAGCCGGGACAGACTACGGAGTTCAGTACTTC
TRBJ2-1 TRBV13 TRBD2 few CASSLTSGGESEQFF TGTGCCAGCAGCTTAACTAGCGGGGGGGAGAGTGAGCAGTTCTTC
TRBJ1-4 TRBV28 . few CASRRTVGREKLFFF .
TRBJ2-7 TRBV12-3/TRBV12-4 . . CASSPGTAAYEQYF TGTGCCAGCAGCCCCGGGACTGCGGCCTACGAGCAGTACTTC
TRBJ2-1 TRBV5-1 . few CASSLMGPAVVVNEQFF TGCGCCAGCAGCTTGATGGGGCCTGCGGTAGTCGTCAATGAGCAGTTCTTC
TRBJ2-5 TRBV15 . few CATSRVHRVETQYF TGTGCCACCAGCAGAGTTCACAGGGTAGAGACCCAGTACTTC
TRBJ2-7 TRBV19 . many CASSPTTILSTYEQYF TGTGCCAGTAGTCCGACGACTATTCTCTCAACATACGAGCAGTACTTC
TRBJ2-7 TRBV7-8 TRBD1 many CASSLGTGEYEQYF TGTGCCAGCAGCTTAGGGACAGGGGAGTACGAGCAGTACTTC
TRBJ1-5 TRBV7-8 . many CASSLWQGSQPQHF TGTGCCAGCAGCTTGTGGCAGGGGAGCCAGCCCCAGCATTTT
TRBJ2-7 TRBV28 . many CASSLYGTYEQYF TGTGCCAGCAGTTTATATGGGACCTACGAGCAGTACTTC
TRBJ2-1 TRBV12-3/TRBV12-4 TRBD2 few CASSLTSGSDEQFF TGTGCCAGCAGCCTAACTAGCGGGAGCGATGAGCAGTTCTTC
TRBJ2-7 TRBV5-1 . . CASSTGNSYEQYF TGCGCCAGCAGCACCGGGAACTCCTACGAGCAGTACTTC
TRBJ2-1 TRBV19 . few CASSPTRWLDEQFF TGTGCCAGTAGTCCCACGAGGTGGTTGGATGAGCAGTTCTTC
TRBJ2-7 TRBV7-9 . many CASSPLPEEQYF TGTGCCAGCAGCCCGTTACCGGAGGAGCAGTACTTC
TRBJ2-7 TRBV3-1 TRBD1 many CASSQDFRTGDEQYF TGTGCCAGCAGCCAAGACTTCAGGACAGGGGACGAGCAGTACTTC
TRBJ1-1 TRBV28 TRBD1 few CASSSTGGRAEAFF TGTGCCAGCAGTTCGACAGGGGGCCGGGCTGAAGCTTTCTTT
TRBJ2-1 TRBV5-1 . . CASSLSGAFKDEQFF TGCGCCAGCAGCTTATCGGGAGCTTTCAAGGATGAGCAGTTCTTC
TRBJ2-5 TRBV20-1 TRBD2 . CSASRLAGKETQYF TGCAGTGCTTCCCGACTAGCGGGAAAAGAGACCCAGTACTTC
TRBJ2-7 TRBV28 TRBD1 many CASRGETPGQGSYEQYF TGTGCCAGCAGGGGAGAGACTCCGGGACAGGGGTCCTACGAGCAGTACTTC
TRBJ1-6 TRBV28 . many CASSLAPSGSPLHF TGTGCCAGCAGTTTAGCCCCCTCGGGCTCACCCCTCCACTTT